Listed below are T cell receptor beta chains from one sample, sequenced in a study of shared clonotypes between healthy human individuals. Some clones are missing from TCRdb's copy, which holds only in-frame ones; the method was immunoSEQ multiplex PCR. Of 400,000 or so clones in the sample, 96% were seen once. Sequencing used memory CD8+ T cells sorted from blood. The receptors here all came from a man aged 30 to 39 in good health. Both conserved end residues are trimmed from each CDR3. The order of the fields is CDR3 protein, J gene, V gene.

cdr3_aa: ASSQELGEQY; j_call: TRBJ2-7; v_call: TRBV4-2
cdr3_aa: ANQRQGEAF; j_call: TRBJ1-1; v_call: TRBV2
cdr3_aa: ASSYSSLAWETQY; j_call: TRBJ2-5; v_call: TRBV6-5
cdr3_aa: ASSQALSRGTDTQY; j_call: TRBJ2-3; v_call: TRBV4-2
cdr3_aa: ASSKDGNTEAF; j_call: TRBJ1-1; v_call: TRBV10-1
cdr3_aa: ASSHSGTSFNEQF; j_call: TRBJ2-1; v_call: TRBV4-1
cdr3_aa: ASSPRDSNQPQH; j_call: TRBJ1-5; v_call: TRBV19
cdr3_aa: ASSQGLAGLFYNEQF; j_call: TRBJ2-1; v_call: TRBV4-1
cdr3_aa: ASSIAGVETQY; j_call: TRBJ2-5; v_call: TRBV19
cdr3_aa: ASSDPGVMNTEAF; j_call: TRBJ1-1; v_call: TRBV6-1
cdr3_aa: ASAPQGWTYEQY; j_call: TRBJ2-7; v_call: TRBV6-5
cdr3_aa: ASSPPGTLDTQY; j_call: TRBJ2-3; v_call: TRBV11-2
cdr3_aa: ASSVEDYPSNEQF; j_call: TRBJ2-1; v_call: TRBV9
cdr3_aa: ASSLTSGPYEQY; j_call: TRBJ2-7; v_call: TRBV18
cdr3_aa: ASLRSGSTDTQY; j_call: TRBJ2-3; v_call: TRBV2
cdr3_aa: AISATSGYWNTGELF; j_call: TRBJ2-2; v_call: TRBV10-3
cdr3_aa: ASSEVSRLAVAYEQY; j_call: TRBJ2-7; v_call: TRBV2
cdr3_aa: ASSPGIPEYTQY; j_call: TRBJ2-3; v_call: TRBV7-9
cdr3_aa: ASSSPGRNTGELF; j_call: TRBJ2-2; v_call: TRBV19
cdr3_aa: ASSRRTGGNSPLH; j_call: TRBJ1-6; v_call: TRBV7-9
cdr3_aa: ASSLNRQGNFYT; j_call: TRBJ1-2; v_call: TRBV28
cdr3_aa: AISEWGAGELF; j_call: TRBJ2-2; v_call: TRBV10-3
cdr3_aa: ASSLKQNTEAF; j_call: TRBJ1-1; v_call: TRBV5-1
cdr3_aa: ASSLRLAGDLRYEQY; j_call: TRBJ2-7; v_call: TRBV27
cdr3_aa: AIGAGVSSYNEQF; j_call: TRBJ2-1; v_call: TRBV10-3
cdr3_aa: ASLRTVQETQY; j_call: TRBJ2-5; v_call: TRBV18
cdr3_aa: ASSQARPTNTEAF; j_call: TRBJ1-1; v_call: TRBV2
cdr3_aa: ASSFSRNYEQY; j_call: TRBJ2-7; v_call: TRBV7-2
cdr3_aa: ASLTGLAGSEQF; j_call: TRBJ2-1; v_call: TRBV2
cdr3_aa: ASRTGTSIPDTQY; j_call: TRBJ2-3; v_call: TRBV6-4
cdr3_aa: ASSLIQGNTEAF; j_call: TRBJ1-1; v_call: TRBV4-2
cdr3_aa: ASSLGLTNEQY; j_call: TRBJ2-7; v_call: TRBV5-1
cdr3_aa: ASTIEGIPRGEQF; j_call: TRBJ2-1; v_call: TRBV21-1
cdr3_aa: ATGSQTGLIGGYT; j_call: TRBJ1-2; v_call: TRBV5-4
cdr3_aa: ASSLGPSGHYNEQF; j_call: TRBJ2-1; v_call: TRBV27
cdr3_aa: ASSLGPGEALAKNIQY; j_call: TRBJ2-4; v_call: TRBV11-2
cdr3_aa: ASQGQGADGYT; j_call: TRBJ1-2; v_call: TRBV25-1
cdr3_aa: SVSWGGVSTDTQY; j_call: TRBJ2-3; v_call: TRBV29-1
cdr3_aa: ARSLAGTATDTQY; j_call: TRBJ2-3; v_call: TRBV5-3
cdr3_aa: ASSWGTGGRETQY; j_call: TRBJ2-5; v_call: TRBV5-1
cdr3_aa: KSGGPVQPQH; j_call: TRBJ1-5; v_call: TRBV28
cdr3_aa: ASSLSGSGNTIY; j_call: TRBJ1-3; v_call: TRBV5-6
cdr3_aa: ASSLLASGELF; j_call: TRBJ2-2; v_call: TRBV5-1
cdr3_aa: ASSESVANNEQF; j_call: TRBJ2-1; v_call: TRBV10-1
cdr3_aa: ASRPGRLAKNIQY; j_call: TRBJ2-4; v_call: TRBV6-5
cdr3_aa: ASRRYWTLTDTQY; j_call: TRBJ2-3; v_call: TRBV4-1
cdr3_aa: ASSPLASLSTDTQY; j_call: TRBJ2-3; v_call: TRBV5-1
cdr3_aa: AISETGGAYGYT; j_call: TRBJ1-2; v_call: TRBV10-3
cdr3_aa: ASSLRPLLLAYQETQY; j_call: TRBJ2-5; v_call: TRBV7-9
cdr3_aa: ASRWGTDGYT; j_call: TRBJ1-2; v_call: TRBV28
cdr3_aa: ASSLTIQQF; j_call: TRBJ2-1; v_call: TRBV5-6
cdr3_aa: ASSLRSGRGTNTEAF; j_call: TRBJ1-1; v_call: TRBV5-4
cdr3_aa: ASSERRGRTNEKLF; j_call: TRBJ1-4; v_call: TRBV2
cdr3_aa: ASSQGTYGYT; j_call: TRBJ1-2; v_call: TRBV13